The 31 T cell receptor beta chains given below trace back to one sample, sequenced in a study of blood T cell repertoires in COVID-19. Sequenced by immunoSEQ multiplex PCR; TCRdb stores in-frame clones only, minus some. The data contain around 140,000 clones, 75% to 80% of them seen just once; the ten biggest clones take up 2.5% to 3%. The sequenced sample consisted of PBMCs or T cells enriched from blood (not recorded which). The receptors shown here come from a woman between 45 and 60 years old who had recovered from COVID-19.

The V and J genes are TRBV6-5 and TRBJ1-5; D not certain. The CDR3 sequence is 13 residues long. V was pared by 6 bases and J by 5 bases, with 11 bases between. Germline V lookup: CDR1 MNHEY, CDR2 SVGAGI. The CDR3 loop reads CASRLQRDQPQHF. The CDR3 coding sequence is TGTGCCAGCAGGCTACAGCGGGATCAGCCCCAGCATTTT.

The chain joins TRBV28 to TRBJ1-3, with 7 bases lining up with TRBD1. CDR1 and CDR2 from the germline V gene are MDHEN and SYDVKM. This CDR3 region has 12 residues. After removal of 7 bases from V and 4 bases from J, the junction contained 1 base not matched to a gene. In nucleotides, the CDR3 is TGTGCCAGCACGGGACAGGGAAACACCATATATTTT. Translated, it gives CASTGQGNTIYF.

The chain joins TRBV19 to TRBJ2-7; 8 bases fit TRBD2. Germline V CDR1 and CDR2: LNHDA, SQIVND (reference sequence). The trim removed 3 bases at V and 5 bases at J, leaving 9 bases unmatched. The CDR3 contains 15 residues. The chain's CDR3 is CASSIGRLARNEQYF. The CDR3 DNA reads TGTGCCAGTAGTATCGGTCGACTAGCGAGGAACGAGCAGTACTTC.

There are a few counts of this clone. Other DNA variants within this sample encode the same CDR3. The chain employs TRBV3-1 (or the pseudogene TRBV3-2) and TRBJ2-7, with D perhaps matching TRBD2 (6 bases). CDR1 LGHDT and CDR2 YNNKEL come from the germline V gene (reference sequence). The ends were cut back, 4 bases at V and 0 bases at J, with 13 bases in the middle. The CDR3 is 15 amino acids. The CDR3 region is CASSPAVGGSYEQYF. In nucleotides, the CDR3 is TGTGCCAGCAGCCCCGCTGTGGGGGGCTCCTACGAGCAGTACTTC.

V gene TRBV28 combines with J gene TRBJ2-1; perhaps TRBD2 as D (5 bases). Germline V gives CDR1 MDHEN, CDR2 SYDVKM. Deletions cut 5 bases from V and 0 bases from J, with 11 bases between. The CDR3 runs 15 residues. The CDR3 region is CASSIGVSSYNEQFF. The CDR3 bases are TGTGCCAGCAGTATCGGGGTCTCCTCCTACAATGAGCAGTTCTTC.

The chain is built from TRBV28 and TRBJ2-1; 9 nucleotides align to TRBD2. The CDR3 consists of 16 residues. Germline loops: CDR1 MDHEN, CDR2 SYDVKM. J lost 6 bases, V lost 2 bases, and 8 bases had no gene match. CDR3 loop: CASSLRSASGVNEQFF. In DNA, the CDR3 is TGTGCCAGCAGTTTAAGGTCCGCTAGCGGGGTCAATGAGCAGTTCTTC.

The chain links TRBV19 to TRBJ1-2; D is uncertain. This CDR3 comprises 14 residues. The germline gives CDR1 LNHDA, CDR2 SQIVND (reference sequence). The ends were cut back, 0 bases at V and 5 bases at J, with 10 bases in the middle. CDR3 DNA sequence: TGTGCCAGTAGTATAGAGTACAGCGGATATGGCTACACCTTC. This gives the protein CASSIEYSGYGYTF.

The rearrangement links TRBV6-1 to TRBJ1-2, with a weak D call TRBD1 (6 bases). Germline-derived CDR1 and CDR2 are MNHNS and SASEGT. The germline V and J ends were trimmed by 4 bases and 8 bases, with 29 bases remaining between them. CDR3 length: 18 amino acids. CDR3 region: CASSGIRTARLDYEGYTF. CDR3 sequence (DNA): TGTGCCAGCAGTGGAATAAGGACAGCACGTTTAGATTATGAAGGCTACACCTTC.

The chain recombines TRBV12-3 or TRBV12-4 with TRBJ1-1; the D is unclear. The CDR3 sequence is 13 residues long. The germline V and J ends were trimmed by 5 bases and 1 base, with 8 bases remaining between them. The CDR3 nucleotides read TGTGCCAGCAGTACCCAGAAGAACACTGAAGCTTTCTTT. Its protein product is CASSTQKNTEAFF.

The CDR3 here is CASSTDRYTEAFF. CDR3 bases: TGTGCCAGCAGCACGGACAGATACACTGAAGCTTTCTTT. V is TRBV12-3 or TRBV12-4 and J is TRBJ1-1; a weak D match, TRBD1 (6 bases). V shed 6 bases and J shed 3 bases, with 11 bases lying between them. There are 13 residues in the CDR3.

This clone has just a few counts. This chain connects TRBV7-9 to TRBJ2-3; TRBD2 agrees at 7 bases. The V gene's germline CDR1 is SEHNR and CDR2 FQNEAQ (reference sequence). J was trimmed by 0 bases and V by 2 bases; bases with no gene match: 5. This CDR3 is built from 16 residues. CDR3 protein: CASSLYSGWSTDTQYF. In DNA form, the CDR3 reads TGTGCCAGCAGCTTATATAGCGGGTGGAGCACAGATACGCAGTATTTT.

The V call is TRBV6-4, the J call TRBJ2-1, with 11 bases lining up with TRBD2. The CDR3 contains 16 residues. Germline V gives CDR1 MRHNA, CDR2 SNTAGT. Trimming took 8 bases from V and 4 from J; bases not matched to a gene: 10. The CDR3 coding sequence is TGTGCCAGCCGGCAAGATAGCGGGAGGGCTTACAATGAGCAGTTCTTC. Amino acid sequence: CASRQDSGRAYNEQFF.

This clone came up many times. CDR3 in amino acids: CASSVEAYTDTQYF. DNA for the CDR3: TGTGCCAGCAGCGTAGAAGCGTACACAGATACGCAGTATTTT. This chain joins TRBV9 and TRBJ2-3; no definite D call. V was pared by 0 bases and J by 2 bases, with 7 bases between. Germline assignment: CDR1 SGDLS and CDR2 YYNGEE. The CDR3 loop spans 14 amino acids.

This chain connects TRBV5-1 to TRBJ2-7; 8 bases map to TRBD1. With 3 bases clipped from V and 4 bases from J, the junction kept 9 bases outside the gene matches. CDR1 and CDR2 from the germline V gene are SGHRS and YFSETQ. The CDR3 length is 15 residues. The CDR3 region has the DNA TGCGCCAGCAGCTGGAGTGGACAGGGCGTTTACGAGCAGTACTTC. Encoded protein: CASSWSGQGVYEQYF.

This clone has a single count. The chain links TRBV28 to TRBJ2-3, with D possibly being TRBD1 (6 bases). Trimming pared 3 bases from V and 3 bases from J, leaving 7 bases between. The CDR3 runs 13 residues. Germline CDR1 and CDR2: MDHEN and SYDVKM. The DNA for the CDR3 is TGTGCCAGCAGTTTCGGGACAACAGATACGCAGTATTTT. Encoded protein: CASSFGTTDTQYF. The full variable domain, its missing parts supplied by reference TRBV28 and TRBJ2-3, is DVKVTQSSRYLVKRTGEKVFLECVQDMDHENMFWYRQDPGLGLRLIYFSYDVKMKEKGDIPEGYSVSREKKERFSLILESASTNQTSMYLCASSFGTTDTQYFGPGTRLTVL.

The chain couples TRBV4-1 to TRBJ2-7; 9 positions match TRBD1. J was trimmed by 3 bases and V by 3 bases; bases with no gene match: 3. Germline CDR1 and CDR2: MGHRA and YSYEKL. The CDR3 covers 14 residues. CDR3 in DNA: TGCGCCAGCAGCCAGGGACAGGGCTTCTACGAGCAGTACTTC. Translation: CASSQGQGFYEQYF.

This chain links TRBV2 with TRBJ2-5; tentatively, D is TRBD2 (6 bases). Trimming took 7 bases from V and 1 from J, leaving 10 bases between them. Germline CDR1 is SNHLY and CDR2 is FYNNEI. The CDR3 length is 13 residues. This CDR3 reads CASTLTSQETQYF. CDR3 sequence (DNA): TGTGCCAGCACTCTGACTAGCCAAGAGACCCAGTACTTC.

The chain has TRBV6-4 and TRBJ2-2, with 7 bases aligning to TRBD2. The CDR3 spans 13 residues. V was pared by 10 bases and J by 4 bases, with 6 bases of the junction left unmatched. Germline assignment: CDR1 MRHNA and CDR2 SNTAGT. The CDR3 DNA reads as TGTGCCACCGGGAGCGGGGCCACCGGGGAGCTGTTTTTT. Its protein product is CATGSGATGELFF.

This clone has only a few counts. This chain links TRBV3-1 (or the pseudogene TRBV3-2) with TRBJ1-6, with 7 bases aligning to TRBD1. The CDR3 runs to 16 residues. Germline V gene data show CDR1 as LGHDT and CDR2 as YNNKEL (reference sequence). V lost 3 bases to trimming and J lost 7 bases; unmatched junction nucleotides: 9. The chain's CDR3 is CASSQKATGYNSPLHF. CDR3 nucleotide sequence: TGTGCCAGCAGCCAGAAGGCGACAGGGTACAATTCACCCCTCCACTTT.

This chain connects TRBV24-1 to TRBJ2-2; TRBD2 aligns across 10 bases. This CDR3 has 18 residues. V lost 2 bases and J lost 3; bases outside the gene matches: 8. Germline V lookup: CDR1 KGHDR, CDR2 SFDVKD. The CDR3: CATSDSLAGDAHTGELFF. The CDR3 nucleotides read TGTGCCACCAGTGATTCCCTAGCGGGAGACGCGCACACCGGGGAGCTGTTTTTT.

The chain joins TRBV10-1 to TRBJ2-7; 7 nucleotides line up with TRBD1. CDR1 is WNHNN, CDR2 SYGVQD, per germline (reference sequence). V was pared by 4 bases and J by 3 bases, with 3 bases of the junction left unmatched. This CDR3 has 13 amino acids. CDR3 nucleotides: TGCGCCAGCAGTGCGGACAGGAGCTACGAGCAGTACTTC. It translates to CASSADRSYEQYF.

The rearrangement uses TRBV19 and TRBJ1-5, with 8 bases aligning to TRBD1. After removal of 3 bases from V and 6 bases from J, the junction contained 1 base not matched to a gene. Looked up from germline, CDR1 is LNHDA and CDR2 is SQIVND (reference sequence). This CDR3 is built from 13 residues. CDR3 residues: CASSMDRAQPQHF. The CDR3 bases are TGTGCCAGTAGTATGGACAGGGCTCAGCCCCAGCATTTT.

The chain is built from TRBV6-1 and TRBJ1-6; D gene unclear. CDR1 and CDR2 from the germline V gene are MNHNS and SASEGT. Between the trimmed V and J ends, which lost 2 bases and 4 bases, there was a span of 12 bases. CDR3 length equals 16 residues. CDR3 sequence: CASSESTTLYNSPLHF. The CDR3 region has the DNA TGTGCCAGCAGTGAATCTACCACCCTTTATAATTCACCCCTCCACTTT.

This clone is termed large. V and J are TRBV4-1 and TRBJ2-7; weak D call: TRBD1 (5 bases). Germline values: CDR1 MGHRA, CDR2 YSYEKL. Trimming stripped 4 bases from V and 3 bases from J, with 13 bases between. The CDR3 has 14 amino acids. Here the CDR3 reads CASSPSTENYEQYF. CDR3 bases: TGCGCCAGCAGCCCATCGACAGAAAACTACGAGCAGTACTTC.

This rearrangement joins TRBV29-1 to TRBJ1-4; D remains unclear. V lost 4 bases and J 5 bases, leaving 11 bases between the germline ends. CDR1 and CDR2 from the germline V gene are SQVTM and ANQGSEA. The CDR3 runs 13 residues. In nucleotides, the CDR3 is TGCAGCGTTGGGGCAGGCGTAAATGAAAAACTGTTTTTT. Encoded protein: CSVGAGVNEKLFF.

The chain combines TRBV30 with TRBJ1-5; D gene unclear. Trimming took 6 bases from V and 6 from J, leaving 12 bases between them. Germline loops: CDR1 GTSNPN, CDR2 SVGIG (reference sequence). The CDR3 spans 12 residues. Written as DNA, the CDR3 is TGTGCCTGTAGTAGCGGGAGTCAGCCCCAGCATTTT. Encoded protein: CACSSGSQPQHF.

Only a few counts were recorded for this clone. This chain connects TRBV3-1 (or the pseudogene TRBV3-2) to TRBJ1-3, with TRBD1 matching over 7 bases. The CDR3 runs 20 residues. Germline V gene data show CDR1 as LGHDT and CDR2 as YNNKEL (reference sequence). V was pared by 1 base and J by 4 bases, with 19 bases of the junction left unmatched. CDR3 loop: CASSQVPVQDRMKPGNTIYF. The CDR3 DNA is TGTGCCAGCAGCCAAGTCCCGGTCCAGGACAGGATGAAACCGGGAAACACCATATATTTT.

The chain uses TRBV2 and TRBJ2-4; D may be TRBD1 (5 bases). The CDR3 is made up of 14 amino acids. The V gene's germline CDR1 is SNHLY and CDR2 FYNNEI. V was clipped by 7 bases and J by 0 bases, with 10 bases between them. CDR3 coding DNA: TGTGCCAGCAAGACAGACCTAGCCAAAAACATTCAGTACTTC. Its translation: CASKTDLAKNIQYF.

The chain combines TRBV6-1 with TRBJ1-2; D unclear. The CDR3 sequence is 13 residues long. Germline V gene lookup returns CDR1 MNHNS and CDR2 SASEGT. Between the trimmed V and J ends, which lost 1 base and 3 bases, there was a span of 6 bases. The CDR3 spells CASSEVAYYGYTF. CDR3 DNA sequence: TGTGCCAGCAGTGAAGTAGCGTACTATGGCTACACCTTC.

The V gene is TRBV7-8, the J gene TRBJ1-4, with a possible D match to TRBD1 (5 bases). The V and J ends lost 5 bases and 7 bases respectively, with 17 bases between them. The germline V gene has CDR1 SGHVS and CDR2 FQNEAQ. The length of the CDR3 is 15 residues. The CDR3 DNA reads as TGTGCCAGCAGCGACGGACTAGGGGTTCGTGAAAAACTGTTTTTT. Protein sequence: CASSDGLGVREKLFF.

This clone was picked up a small number of times. The V and J genes are TRBV7-3 and TRBJ2-3; 8 bases are shared with TRBD2. The germline V gene has CDR1 SGHTA and CDR2 FQGTGA. The CDR3 has 16 amino acids. V gave up 5 bases and J gave up 0 bases; unmatched junction bases: 7. The chain's CDR3 is CASSHRGGGSTDTQYF. For the CDR3, the DNA is TGTGCCAGCAGCCACCGGGGCGGGGGGAGCACAGATACGCAGTATTTT.